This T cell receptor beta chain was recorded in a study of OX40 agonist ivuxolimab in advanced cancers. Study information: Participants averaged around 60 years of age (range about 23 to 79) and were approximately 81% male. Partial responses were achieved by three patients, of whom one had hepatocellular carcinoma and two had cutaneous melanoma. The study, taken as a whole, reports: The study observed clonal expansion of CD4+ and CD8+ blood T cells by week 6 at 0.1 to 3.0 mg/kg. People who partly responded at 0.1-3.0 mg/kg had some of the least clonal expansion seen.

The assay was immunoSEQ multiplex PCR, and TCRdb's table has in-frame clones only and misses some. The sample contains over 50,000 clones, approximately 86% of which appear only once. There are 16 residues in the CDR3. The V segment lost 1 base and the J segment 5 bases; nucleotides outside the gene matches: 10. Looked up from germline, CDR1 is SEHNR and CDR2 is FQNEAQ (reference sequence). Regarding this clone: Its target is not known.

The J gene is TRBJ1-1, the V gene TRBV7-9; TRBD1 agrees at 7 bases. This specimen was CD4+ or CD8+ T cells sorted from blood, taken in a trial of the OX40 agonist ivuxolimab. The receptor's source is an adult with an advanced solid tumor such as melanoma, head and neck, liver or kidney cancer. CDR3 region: CASSLDPTGVRTEAFF. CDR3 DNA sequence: TGTGCCAGCAGCTTAGACCCAACAGGGGTACGGACTGAAGCTTTCTTT. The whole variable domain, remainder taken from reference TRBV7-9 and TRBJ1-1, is DTGVSQNPRHKITKRGQNVTFRCDPISEHNRLYWYRQTLGQGPEFLTYFQNEAQLEKSRLLSDRFSAERPKGSFSTLEIQRTEQGDSAMYLCASSLDPTGVRTEAFFGQGTRLTVV.